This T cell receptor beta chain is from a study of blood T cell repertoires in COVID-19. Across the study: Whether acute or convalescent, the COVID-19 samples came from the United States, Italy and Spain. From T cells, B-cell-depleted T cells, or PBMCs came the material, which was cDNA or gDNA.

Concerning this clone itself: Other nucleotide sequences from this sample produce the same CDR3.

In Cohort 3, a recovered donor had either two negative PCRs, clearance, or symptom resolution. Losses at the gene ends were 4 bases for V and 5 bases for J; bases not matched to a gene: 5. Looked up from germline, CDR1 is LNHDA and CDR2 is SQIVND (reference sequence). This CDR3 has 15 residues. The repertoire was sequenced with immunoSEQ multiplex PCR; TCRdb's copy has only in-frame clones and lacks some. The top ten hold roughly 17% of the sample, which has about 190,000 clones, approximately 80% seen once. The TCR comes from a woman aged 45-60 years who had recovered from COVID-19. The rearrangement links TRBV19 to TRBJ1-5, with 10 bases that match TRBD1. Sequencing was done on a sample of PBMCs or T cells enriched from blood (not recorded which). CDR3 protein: CASSTWTGGDQPQHF. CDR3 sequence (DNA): TGTGCCAGTAGTACCTGGACAGGGGGGGATCAGCCCCAGCATTTT.